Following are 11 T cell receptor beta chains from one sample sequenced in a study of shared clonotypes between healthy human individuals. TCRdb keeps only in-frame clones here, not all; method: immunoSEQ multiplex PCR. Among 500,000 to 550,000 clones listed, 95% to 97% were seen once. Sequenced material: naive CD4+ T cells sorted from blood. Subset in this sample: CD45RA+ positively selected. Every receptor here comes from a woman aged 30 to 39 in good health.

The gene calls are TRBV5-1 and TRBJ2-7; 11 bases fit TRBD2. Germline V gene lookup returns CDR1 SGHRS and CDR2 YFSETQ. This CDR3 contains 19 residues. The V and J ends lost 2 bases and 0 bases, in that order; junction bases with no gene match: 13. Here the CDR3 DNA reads TGCGCCAGCAGCTTCACTAGCGGGAGCCCGTGGGTTAGCTCCTACGAGCAGTACTTC. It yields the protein CASSFTSGSPWVSSYEQYF.

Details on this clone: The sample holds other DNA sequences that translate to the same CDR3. CDR3 amino acids: CASSPREANYGYTF. The CDR3 nucleotides read TGTGCCAGCTCACCGCGGGAAGCTAACTATGGCTACACCTTC. The chain couples TRBV18 to TRBJ1-2, with D unclear. CDR3 size: 14 residues. Per the germline V gene, CDR1 is KGHSH and CDR2 is LQKENI. V was pared by 3 bases and J by 0 bases, with 8 bases between. Combining the CDR3 with reference TRBV18 and TRBJ1-2 gives the whole variable domain NAGVMQNPRHLVRRRGQEARLRCSPMKGHSHVYWYRQLPEEGLKFMVYLQKENIIDESGMPKERFSAEFPKEGPSILRIQQVVRGDSAAYFCASSPREANYGYTFGSGTRLTVV.

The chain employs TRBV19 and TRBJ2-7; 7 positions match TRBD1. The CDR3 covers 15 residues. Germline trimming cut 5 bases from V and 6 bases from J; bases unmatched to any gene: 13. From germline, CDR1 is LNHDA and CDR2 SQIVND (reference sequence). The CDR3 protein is CASSRGSGTVIEQYF. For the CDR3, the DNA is TGTGCCAGTAGTCGAGGGTCCGGGACAGTAATCGAGCAGTACTTC.

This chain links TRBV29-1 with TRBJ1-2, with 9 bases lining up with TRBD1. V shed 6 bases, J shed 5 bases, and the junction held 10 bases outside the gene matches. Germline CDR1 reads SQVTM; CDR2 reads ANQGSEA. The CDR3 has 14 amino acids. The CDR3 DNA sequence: TGCAGCGTCGAGGGGGACAGGGTTTCGTATGGCTACACCTTC. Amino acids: CSVEGDRVSYGYTF.

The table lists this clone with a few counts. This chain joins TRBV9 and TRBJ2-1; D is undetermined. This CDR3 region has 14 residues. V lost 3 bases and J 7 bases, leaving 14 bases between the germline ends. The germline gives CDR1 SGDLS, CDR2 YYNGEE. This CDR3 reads CASSASSLRNEQFF. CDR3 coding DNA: TGTGCCAGCAGCGCCTCTTCGTTGCGTAATGAGCAGTTCTTC.

Here the CDR3 reads CASSTLRGTEQFF. In nucleotides, the CDR3 is TGTGCCAGCAGTACCCTGCGGGGAACTGAGCAGTTCTTC. The chain joins TRBV6-5 to TRBJ2-1, with a tentative D call TRBD2 (6 bases). The CDR3 runs to 13 residues. The germline V and J ends were trimmed by 5 bases and 9 bases, with 14 bases remaining between them. Germline V gives CDR1 MNHEY, CDR2 SVGAGI.

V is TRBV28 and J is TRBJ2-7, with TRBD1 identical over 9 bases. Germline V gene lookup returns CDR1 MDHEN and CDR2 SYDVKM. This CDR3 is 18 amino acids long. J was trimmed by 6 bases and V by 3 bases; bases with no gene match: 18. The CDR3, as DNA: TGTGCCAGCAGTTTCCTACACTCCGACAGGGGGAGTACATGCGAGCAGTACTTC. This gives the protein CASSFLHSDRGSTCEQYF.

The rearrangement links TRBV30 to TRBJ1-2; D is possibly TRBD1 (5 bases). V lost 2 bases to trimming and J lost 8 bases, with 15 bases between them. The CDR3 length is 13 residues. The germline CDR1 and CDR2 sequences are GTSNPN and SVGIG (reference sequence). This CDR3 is CAWSPGDPRGYTF. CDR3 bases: TGTGCCTGGAGTCCGGGGGATCCCCGGGGCTACACCTTC.

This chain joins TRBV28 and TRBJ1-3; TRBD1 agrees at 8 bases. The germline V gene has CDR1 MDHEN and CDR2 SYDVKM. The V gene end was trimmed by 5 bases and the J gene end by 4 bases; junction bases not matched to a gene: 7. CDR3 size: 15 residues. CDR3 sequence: CASSPSGGSGNTIYF. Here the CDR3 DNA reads TGTGCCAGCAGTCCCTCAGGGGGCAGCGGAAACACCATATATTTT.

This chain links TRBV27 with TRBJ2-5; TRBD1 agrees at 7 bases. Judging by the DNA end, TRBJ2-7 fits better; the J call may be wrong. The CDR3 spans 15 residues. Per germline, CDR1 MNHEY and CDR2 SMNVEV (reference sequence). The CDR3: CASSSPGTATYEQYF. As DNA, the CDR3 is TGTGCCAGCAGCTCTCCCGGGACAGCGACCTACGAGCAGTACTTC.

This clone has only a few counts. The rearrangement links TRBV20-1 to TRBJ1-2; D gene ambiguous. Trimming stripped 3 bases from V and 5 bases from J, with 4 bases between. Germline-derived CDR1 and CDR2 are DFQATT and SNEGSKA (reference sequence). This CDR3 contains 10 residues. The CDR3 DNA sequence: TGCAGTGCTAGGCTATATGGCTACACCTTC. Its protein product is CSARLYGYTF.